This T cell receptor (beta chain) was retrieved from a study of PD-1 blockade in classical Hodgkin lymphoma. Each patient experienced a relapse that followed autologous stem cell transplantation, and brentuximab vedotin exposure varied. The CDR3 sequence is 13 residues long. Germline CDR1 LNHDA, CDR2 SQIVND (reference sequence). V lost 5 bases and J 2 bases, leaving 9 bases between the germline ends. Sequenced by immunoSEQ multiplex PCR; TCRdb stores in-frame clones only, minus some. Of roughly 90,000 clones listed, roughly 80% are singletons. The origin of this receptor is a human donor with classical Hodgkin lymphoma. The sequenced sample was peripheral blood mononuclear cells (PBMCs), obtained before the second cycle of nivolumab. The gene calls are TRBV19 and TRBJ1-1; no clear D gene. CDR3 bases: TGTGCCAGTAGTCTCTCATTTAACACTGAAGCTTTCTTT. It translates to CASSLSFNTEAFF.